The clone carrying this TCR beta chain counts as medium-sized. Its specificity is unknown. Every patient was untreated before thyroid surgery. This record belongs to a study of metastatic and nonmetastatic thyroid tumors. The study's findings and limits: Compared with benign nodules, malignant thyroid tumors were reported to have significantly higher TCR beta diversity in both blood and tumor.

TCRdb re-called the PCR reads with MiXCR. The sample lists over 55,000 clones; 25% to 35% were seen once. The sequenced sample was blood. The clonotype was recovered from a female donor with papillary thyroid cancer or a benign thyroid nodule (not recorded which). Some clones in this sample may be carry-over from other donors' samples.

CDR3 loop: CASSLASTNYGYTF. The CDR3 bases are TGTGCCAGCAGCTTAGCTAGCACCAACTATGGCTACACCTTC. The chain couples TRBV7-8 to TRBJ1-2, with D unclear. The CDR3 extends over 14 amino acids. Trimming shortened V by 0 bases and J by 2 bases, and 7 bases separated the two germline ends. CDR1 SGHVS and CDR2 FQNEAQ come from the germline V gene.